The 28 T cell receptor beta chains presented below share a single source sample, sequenced in a study of cytomegalovirus exposure and HLA in healthy donors (dated by TCRdb to the late 2010s). Libraries were built with the immunoSEQ multiplex PCR assay. Not all clones reach the TCRdb copy of this immuneACCESS table, which keeps in-frame sequences only. Checked studies attribute under half of the gap to unresolved V genes and leave the rest unexplained. This sample comprises 300,000 to 400,000 clones, approximately 86% of them detected only once. Of the sample, around 0.91% is held by the ten largest clones. Sequencing was performed on PBMCs. The receptors come from a man aged 25 to 40 in good health and CMV-seronegative.

DNA of the CDR3: TGTGCCAGTACAATCGGGTATGGCTACACCTTC. Amino acids: CASTIGYGYTF. The chain couples TRBV2 to TRBJ1-2, with D uncertain. In germline, CDR1 is SNHLY, CDR2 FYNNEI. V dropped 9 bases and J dropped 5 bases, with 10 bases sitting between them. The CDR3 has 11 amino acids.

V and J are TRBV4-3 and TRBJ1-2; 9 nucleotides agree with TRBD1. Germline-derived CDR1 and CDR2 are LGHNA and YSLEER. V lost 1 base and J lost 7; bases outside the gene matches: 4. There are 14 residues in the CDR3. DNA for the CDR3: TGCGCCAGCAGCCAAGCTGGGACAGGGATTGGCTACACCTTC. It encodes CASSQAGTGIGYTF.

The rearrangement links TRBV27 to TRBJ2-2; D is undetermined. CDR3 length: 13 amino acids. Looked up from germline, CDR1 is MNHEY and CDR2 is SMNVEV (reference sequence). Trimming removed 3 bases at V and 4 bases at J, with 6 bases between. The CDR3 bases are TGTGCCAGCAGTTTCTTCGGCACCGGGGAGCTGTTTTTT. As protein: CASSFFGTGELFF.

This clone came up once. The chain combines TRBV27 with TRBJ2-6; TRBD1 matches 7 bases. V lost 7 bases and J lost 2; bases outside the gene matches: 14. Germline-derived CDR1 and CDR2 are MNHEY and SMNVEV (reference sequence). The length of the CDR3 is 18 residues. DNA for the CDR3: TGTGCCAGCAAGGGCTGGGACAGTTCCGGCCCTGGGGCCAACGTCCTGACTTTC. As protein: CASKGWDSSGPGANVLTF.

The CDR3 spells CASSPRRADYNSPLHF. The CDR3 DNA reads as TGTGCCAGCTCACCGAGGCGGGCGGACTATAATTCACCCCTCCACTTT. This sequence joins TRBV18 and TRBJ1-6; unclear D gene. Germline lookup yields CDR1 KGHSH and CDR2 LQKENI. With 3 bases removed from V and 3 bases from J, the gap between germline ends came to 12 bases. CDR3 length: 16 residues. The complete variable domain, with remaining parts taken from reference TRBV18 and TRBJ1-6, reads NAGVMQNPRHLVRRRGQEARLRCSPMKGHSHVYWYRQLPEEGLKFMVYLQKENIIDESGMPKERFSAEFPKEGPSILRIQQVVRGDSAAYFCASSPRRADYNSPLHFGNGTRLTVT.

The rearrangement links TRBV9 to TRBJ1-1; D gene unclear. This CDR3 comprises 14 residues. Germline CDR1 SGDLS, CDR2 YYNGEE. V lost 0 bases and J 7 bases, leaving 13 bases between the germline ends. CDR3 region: CASSVAPEGSEAFF. Here the CDR3 DNA reads TGTGCCAGCAGCGTAGCCCCAGAGGGCAGTGAAGCTTTCTTT.

This chain uses TRBV27 with TRBJ2-3; D is uncertain. This CDR3 comprises 14 residues. V was clipped by 4 bases and J by 3 bases, with 11 bases between them. The germline gives CDR1 MNHEY, CDR2 SMNVEV (reference sequence). DNA of the CDR3: TGTGCCAGCAGTTCCCCGTCAGGTACAGATACGCAGTATTTT. This encodes CASSSPSGTDTQYF.

The gene calls are TRBV18 and TRBJ2-3, with 9 bases identical to TRBD2. This CDR3 comprises 16 residues. From germline, CDR1 is KGHSH and CDR2 LQKENI. V lost 3 bases to trimming and J lost 2 bases; unmatched junction nucleotides: 6. CDR3 in amino acids: CASSPSSGDPTDTQYF. Here the CDR3 DNA reads TGTGCCAGCTCACCCTCTAGCGGGGATCCCACAGATACGCAGTATTTT.

V usage is TRBV10-3 and J usage is TRBJ1-6; 7 nucleotides align to TRBD1. The CDR3 has 15 residues. CDR1 and CDR2 (germline): ENHRY, SYGVKD. The V and J ends lost 6 bases and 7 bases, in that order; junction bases with no gene match: 9. Here the CDR3 reads CAIRNPQGTNSPLHF. As DNA, the CDR3 is TGTGCCATCAGGAACCCACAGGGGACGAATTCACCCCTCCACTTT.

The rearrangement uses TRBV10-3 and TRBJ1-3, with D unresolved. The CDR3 consists of 16 residues. Germline V lookup: CDR1 ENHRY, CDR2 SYGVKD. Trimming took off 7 bases at V and 0 bases at J, with 16 bases between the two ends. The CDR3 sequence: CAIMSGALNSGNTIYF. The CDR3 nucleotides read TGTGCCATCATGTCCGGAGCCCTAAACTCTGGAAACACCATATATTTT.

The rearrangement uses TRBV19 and TRBJ2-1, with 7 bases that match TRBD2. Germline CDR1 LNHDA, CDR2 SQIVND (reference sequence). V was pared by 3 bases and J by 3 bases, with 2 bases of the junction left unmatched. This CDR3 contains 14 residues. For the CDR3, the DNA is TGTGCCAGTAGTATGGCTAGCGGCTACAATGAGCAGTTCTTC. Protein sequence: CASSMASGYNEQFF.

The V gene is TRBV6-5, the J gene TRBJ2-1; perhaps TRBD1 as D (6 bases). The germline V gene encodes CDR1 MNHEY and CDR2 SVGAGI. With 6 bases removed from V and 6 bases from J, the gap between germline ends came to 18 bases. This CDR3 spans 15 amino acids. The CDR3 loop reads CASRGGRIVPNEQFF. The CDR3 DNA reads as TGTGCCAGCAGAGGGGGACGTATTGTCCCCAATGAGCAGTTCTTC.

The CDR3 DNA reads as TGTGCCAGCAGCCGGGACAGGGATAATTCACCCCTCCACTTT. It specifies CASSRDRDNSPLHF. The genes are TRBV27 and TRBJ1-6; 9 positions agree with TRBD1. The ends lost 6 bases at V and 5 bases at J; junction bases unmatched: 2. Germline CDR1 and CDR2: MNHEY and SMNVEV (reference sequence). The CDR3 totals 14 residues.

The V and J genes are TRBV19 and TRBJ2-7; TRBD1 agrees at 7 bases. The CDR3 spans 14 residues. Trimming removed 1 base from V and 6 bases from J; junction bases left unmatched: 6. The germline CDR1 and CDR2 sequences are LNHDA and SQIVND (reference sequence). The CDR3 sequence is CASSIAVTGREQYF. DNA for the CDR3: TGTGCCAGTAGTATAGCGGTGACAGGGCGCGAGCAGTACTTC.

The chain links TRBV27 to TRBJ2-3; 9 bases line up with TRBD2. The CDR3 runs 15 residues. The V segment lost 6 bases and the J segment 4 bases; nucleotides outside the gene matches: 8. Germline V gives CDR1 MNHEY, CDR2 SMNVEV (reference sequence). The CDR3 loop is CASSKAGGRADTQYF. DNA for the CDR3: TGTGCCAGCAGCAAGGCGGGGGGGCGCGCAGATACGCAGTATTTT.

V is TRBV27 and J is TRBJ2-2; possibly TRBD1 for D (6 bases). The CDR3 has 14 amino acids. CDR1 is MNHEY, CDR2 SMNVEV, per germline (reference sequence). Between the trimmed V and J ends, which lost 5 bases and 5 bases, there was a span of 12 bases. The CDR3 is CASSPTRGTGELFF. The CDR3 coding sequence is TGTGCCAGCAGTCCGACAAGGGGGACCGGGGAGCTGTTTTTT.

The chain uses TRBV10-3 and TRBJ2-7, with 7 bases lining up with TRBD2. The CDR3 is 14 amino acids. Germline V gives CDR1 ENHRY, CDR2 SYGVKD. V gave up 3 bases and J gave up 2 bases; unmatched junction bases: 4. The CDR3 DNA reads TGTGCCATCAGTGAAGGCGGGAGAGCCTACGAGCAGTACTTC. Translating gives CAISEGGRAYEQYF.

The V call is TRBV5-4, the J call TRBJ2-2; 8 positions match TRBD2. Looked up from germline, CDR1 is SGHNT and CDR2 is YYREEE (reference sequence). Trimming at V came to 6 bases and at J to 4 bases, leaving 8 bases not matched to a gene. The CDR3 runs 15 residues. Written as DNA, the CDR3 is TGTGCCAGCACGCCGGGACTAGAGGCCACCGGGGAGCTGTTTTTT. This codes for CASTPGLEATGELFF.

V and J are TRBV6-4 and TRBJ1-1; D unclear. The CDR3 sequence is 14 residues long. V was trimmed by 6 bases and J by 4 bases, leaving 15 bases between them. Germline-derived CDR1 and CDR2 are MRHNA and SNTAGT. DNA of the CDR3: TGTGCCAGCAGGCCCTCAGGCTTGGGCACTGAAGCTTTCTTT. Translated, it gives CASRPSGLGTEAFF.

J is TRBJ1-1 and V is TRBV6-1; TRBD1 matches at 9 bases. The length of the CDR3 is 16 residues. V gave up 4 bases and J gave up 6 bases; unmatched junction bases: 12. The germline V gene has CDR1 MNHNS and CDR2 SASEGT. CDR3 DNA sequence: TGTGCCAGCAGTGCCAAGGACAGGGGTCGCCTCGCTGAAGCTTTCTTT. It is translated as CASSAKDRGRLAEAFF.

J is TRBJ1-5 and V is TRBV27, with TRBD1 matching 9 bases. The CDR3 has 13 amino acids. Germline lookup yields CDR1 MNHEY and CDR2 SMNVEV (reference sequence). V gave up 5 bases and J gave up 4 bases; unmatched junction bases: 0. The CDR3 DNA follows: TGTGCCAGCAGTGGGACAGGGAATCAGCCCCAGCATTTT. Its translation is CASSGTGNQPQHF.

The chain combines TRBV12-5 with TRBJ2-3, with unresolved D. The CDR3 spans 14 residues. V was pared by 1 base and J by 6 bases, with 11 bases between. Looked up from germline, CDR1 is LGHNT and CDR2 is FRNRAP. CDR3 sequence reads: CASGLAPVGDTQYF. Written as DNA, the CDR3 is TGTGCTAGTGGTTTGGCACCCGTCGGGGATACGCAGTATTTT.

This rearrangement joins TRBV4-3 to TRBJ2-5; maybe TRBD2 (7 bases). Deletions cut 4 bases from V and 4 bases from J, with 16 bases between. The CDR3 runs to 15 residues. Germline-derived CDR1 and CDR2 are LGHNA and YSLEER. CDR3 sequence reads: CASSPRGGLGETQYF. The CDR3 DNA is TGCGCCAGCAGCCCTAGGGGGGGGCTGGGAGAGACCCAGTACTTC.

The chain has TRBV10-1 and TRBJ1-1; 7 bases line up with TRBD1. Trimming removed 1 base from V and 1 base from J; junction bases left unmatched: 6. CDR3 size: 16 residues. CDR1 is WNHNN, CDR2 SYGVQD, per germline (reference sequence). The CDR3 region has the DNA TGCGCCAGCAGTGAGTGGACAGGAATACCGAACACTGAAGCTTTCTTT. It yields the protein CASSEWTGIPNTEAFF.

The V and J genes are TRBV27 and TRBJ1-2; 9 bases are shared with TRBD1. Trimming at V came to 6 bases and at J to 2 bases, leaving 4 bases not matched to a gene. Per the germline V gene, CDR1 is MNHEY and CDR2 is SMNVEV (reference sequence). This CDR3 region has 14 residues. CDR3 residues: CASRMTGGNYGYTF. CDR3 coding DNA: TGTGCCAGCAGAATGACAGGGGGAAACTATGGCTACACCTTC.

The V gene is TRBV6-5, the J gene TRBJ1-2; the match to TRBD1 covers 9 bases. Germline V gene sequence: CDR1 MNHEY, CDR2 SVGAGI. The CDR3 length is 14 residues. Trimming removed 5 bases from V and 7 bases from J; junction bases left unmatched: 8. The CDR3 here is CASSPTGGSSGYTF. DNA of the CDR3: TGTGCCAGCAGTCCGACAGGGGGGTCTTCTGGCTACACCTTC.

The chain combines TRBV15 with TRBJ2-3; 9 bases align to TRBD2. The germline gives CDR1 LNHNV, CDR2 YYDKDF (reference sequence). CDR3 length equals 16 residues. The junction had 8 bases not matched to a gene; V was cut back by 1 base and J by 6 bases. CDR3 loop: CATSRGVAGDSDTQYF. The DNA for the CDR3 is TGTGCCACCAGCAGAGGCGTAGCGGGGGATTCTGATACGCAGTATTTT.

To note about this clone: Distinct nucleotide sequences in the sample also encode this CDR3. This chain links TRBV19 with TRBJ2-7, with D tentatively TRBD1 (5 bases). V was cut by 2 bases and J by 3 bases, with 8 bases left in between. The CDR3 covers 13 residues. In germline, CDR1 is LNHDA, CDR2 SQIVND (reference sequence). The CDR3 region is CASSIRQSYEQYF. The CDR3 DNA reads as TGTGCCAGTAGTATACGACAGAGCTACGAGCAGTACTTC.